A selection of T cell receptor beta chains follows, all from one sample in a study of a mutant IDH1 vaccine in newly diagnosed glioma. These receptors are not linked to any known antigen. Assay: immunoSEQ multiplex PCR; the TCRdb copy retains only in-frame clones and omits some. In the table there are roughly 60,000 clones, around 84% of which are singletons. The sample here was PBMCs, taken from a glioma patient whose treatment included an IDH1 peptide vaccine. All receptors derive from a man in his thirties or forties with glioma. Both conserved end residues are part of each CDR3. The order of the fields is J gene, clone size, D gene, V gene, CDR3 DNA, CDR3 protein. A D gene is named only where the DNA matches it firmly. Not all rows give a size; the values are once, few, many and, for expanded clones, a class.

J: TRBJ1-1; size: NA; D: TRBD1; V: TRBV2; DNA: TGTGCCAGCAGCCCTAACCGACAGGGGCTCACTGAAGCTTTCTTT; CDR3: CASSPNRQGLTEAFF
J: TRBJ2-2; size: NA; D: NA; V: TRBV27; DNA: TGTGCCAGCAGTTTTCAAGGCGGGGAGCTGTTTTTT; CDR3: CASSFQGGELFF
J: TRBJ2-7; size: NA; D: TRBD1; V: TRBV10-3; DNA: TGTGCCATCAGACCTTCCGGGACAGGGACCTACGAGCAGTACTTC; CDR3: CAIRPSGTGTYEQYF
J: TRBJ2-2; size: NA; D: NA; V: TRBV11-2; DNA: TGTGCCAGCAGTCAACAGAGAGGCGGGGAGCTGTTTTTT; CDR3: CASSQQRGGELFF
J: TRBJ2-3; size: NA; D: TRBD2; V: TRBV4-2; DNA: TGTGCCAGCAGCCAACCCAATCCCTATTCGGGGGGGGATGGTATAGATACGCAGTATTTT; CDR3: CASSQPNPYSGGDGIDTQYF
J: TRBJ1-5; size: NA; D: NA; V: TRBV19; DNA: TGTGCCAGTAGTGCGCTTCAGGGGATGAATCAGCCCCAGCATTTT; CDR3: CASSALQGMNQPQHF
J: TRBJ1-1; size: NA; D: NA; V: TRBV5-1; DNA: TGCGCCAGCAGCTTGGACAGGGAGAACACTGAAGCTTTCTTT; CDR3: CASSLDRENTEAFF
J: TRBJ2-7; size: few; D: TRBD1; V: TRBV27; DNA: TGTGCCAGCACTACCGGGACAGACTACGAGCAGTACTTC; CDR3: CASTTGTDYEQYF
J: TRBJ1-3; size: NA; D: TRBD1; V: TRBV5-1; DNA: TGCGCCAGCAGCTTAGACAGGGCTGGAAACACCATATATTTT; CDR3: CASSLDRAGNTIYF
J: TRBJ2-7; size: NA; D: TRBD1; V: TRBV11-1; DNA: TGTGCCAGCAGCATCGATCCGGGGACAGGATCCTACGAGCAGTACTTC; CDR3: CASSIDPGTGSYEQYF
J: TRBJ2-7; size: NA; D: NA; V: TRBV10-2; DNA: TGCGCCAGCAGTGATGGGCTCCTGCCTGGCGAGCAGTACTTC; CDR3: CASSDGLLPGEQYF
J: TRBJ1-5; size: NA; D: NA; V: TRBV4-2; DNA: TGTGCCAGCAGCCAAGATACGGGGCAGAGGAGCAATCAGCCCCAGCATTTT; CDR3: CASSQDTGQRSNQPQHF
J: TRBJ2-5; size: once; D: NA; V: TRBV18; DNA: TGTGCCAGCTCACCACCCACTGGATCACAAGAGACCCAGTACTTC; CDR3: CASSPPTGSQETQYF
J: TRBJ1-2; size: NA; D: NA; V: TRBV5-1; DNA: TGCGCCAGCAGCCCCAGTTTGGCCGGCTATGGCTACACCTTC; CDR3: CASSPSLAGYGYTF
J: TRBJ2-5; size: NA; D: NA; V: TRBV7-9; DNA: TGTGCCAGCAGTCCCTGGACAGATGAGACCCAGTACTTC; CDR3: CASSPWTDETQYF
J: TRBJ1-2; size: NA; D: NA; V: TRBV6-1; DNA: TGTGCCAGCAGTGAAGGGTGGGGCACTAGATATGGCTACACCTTC; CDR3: CASSEGWGTRYGYTF
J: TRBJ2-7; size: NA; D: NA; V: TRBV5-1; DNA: TGCGCCAGCAGCTTGAGGGGGGGCTCCTACGAGCAGTACTTC; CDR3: CASSLRGGSYEQYF
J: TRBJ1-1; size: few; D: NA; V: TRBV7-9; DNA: TGTGCCAGCAGTCTAGCGACAAGTGAAGCTTTCTTT; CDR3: CASSLATSEAFF
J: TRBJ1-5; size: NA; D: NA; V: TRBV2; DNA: TGTGCCAGCAGACTAGTTAGCAATCAGCCCCAGCATTTT; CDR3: CASRLVSNQPQHF
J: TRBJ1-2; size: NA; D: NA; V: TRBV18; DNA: TGTGCCAGCTCTCCGAAGATACCGGACTATGGCTACACCTTC; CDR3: CASSPKIPDYGYTF
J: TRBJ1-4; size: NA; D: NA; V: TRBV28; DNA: TGTGCCAGCAGTTTAAAGTTTAATGAAAAACTGTTTTTT; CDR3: CASSLKFNEKLFF
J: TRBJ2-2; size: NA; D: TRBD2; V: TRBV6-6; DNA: TGTGCCAGCACCCCCGGACTAGGTAACACCGGGGAGCTGTTTTTT; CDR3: CASTPGLGNTGELFF
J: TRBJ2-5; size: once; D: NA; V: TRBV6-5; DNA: TGTGCCAGCAGTTACACGAGTGGGGAGACCCAGTACTTC; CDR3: CASSYTSGETQYF
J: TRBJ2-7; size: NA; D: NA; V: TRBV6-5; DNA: TGTGCCAGCAGGGGCGACAGCCCTTCCTACGAGCAGTACTTC; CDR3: CASRGDSPSYEQYF
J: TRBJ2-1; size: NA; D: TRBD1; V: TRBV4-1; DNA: TGCGCCAGCAGCCCCCGGTCTTGGACAGGGGCTGTAAATGAGCAGTTCTTC; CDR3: CASSPRSWTGAVNEQFF
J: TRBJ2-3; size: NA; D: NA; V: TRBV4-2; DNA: TGTGCCAGCAGCCAGGCGGGCCCCTACTCCCCAGATACGCAGTATTTT; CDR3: CASSQAGPYSPDTQYF
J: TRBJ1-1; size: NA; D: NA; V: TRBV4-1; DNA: TGCGCCAGCAGCCCCGGGCAGAGGAGAGACACTGAAGCTTTCTTT; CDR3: CASSPGQRRDTEAFF
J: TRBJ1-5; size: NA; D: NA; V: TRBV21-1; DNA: TGTGCCAGCAGCTTCCGGGACAGACTTCTTCCTAGCAATCAGCCCCAGCATTTT; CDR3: CASSFRDRLLPSNQPQHF
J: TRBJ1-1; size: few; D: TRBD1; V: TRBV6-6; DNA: TGTGCCAGCAGTTACACAGGGGGGATTGAAGCTTTCTTT; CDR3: CASSYTGGIEAFF
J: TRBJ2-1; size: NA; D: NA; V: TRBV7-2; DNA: TGTGCCAGCAGCCCCTATATCAACAATGAGCAGTTCTTC; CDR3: CASSPYINNEQFF
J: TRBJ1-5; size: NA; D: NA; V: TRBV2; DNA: TGTGCCAGCAGGGAATATAGTTTGGGGCGTCAGCCCCAGCATTTT; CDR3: CASREYSLGRQPQHF
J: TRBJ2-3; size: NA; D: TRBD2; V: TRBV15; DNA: TGTGCCACCAGCCGAATGGGACTAGCGGGGGGGCCCCCCACAGATACGCAGTATTTT; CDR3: CATSRMGLAGGPPTDTQYF
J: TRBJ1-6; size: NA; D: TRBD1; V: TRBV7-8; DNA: TGTGCCAGCAGCCGGGACAGGGAAAATTCACCCCTCCACTTT; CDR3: CASSRDRENSPLHF
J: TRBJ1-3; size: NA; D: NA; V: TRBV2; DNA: TGTGCCAGCAGCCTACAGGGATACTCTGGAAACACCATATATTTT; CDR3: CASSLQGYSGNTIYF
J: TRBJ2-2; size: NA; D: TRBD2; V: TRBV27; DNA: TGTGCCAGCAGAGTAAGGACTAGCGGGGAGCTGTTTTTT; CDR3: CASRVRTSGELFF
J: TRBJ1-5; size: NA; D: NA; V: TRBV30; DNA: TGTGCCTGGAGTGAAGGCCATCACAATCAGCCCCAGCATTTT; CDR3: CAWSEGHHNQPQHF
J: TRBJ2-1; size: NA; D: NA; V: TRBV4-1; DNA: TGCGCCAGCAGCCAAGTTATGAGGGTGAGCTCCTACAATGAGCAGTTCTTC; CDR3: CASSQVMRVSSYNEQFF
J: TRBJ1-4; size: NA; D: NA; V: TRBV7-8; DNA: TGTGCCAGCAGCTTAGTGGAGCGGCCTAATGAAAAACTGTTTTTT; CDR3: CASSLVERPNEKLFF
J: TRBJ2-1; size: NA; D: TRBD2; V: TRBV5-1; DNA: TGCGCCAGCAGCTTTAGCGGGGGGGCTAGGGAGCAGTTCTTC; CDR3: CASSFSGGAREQFF
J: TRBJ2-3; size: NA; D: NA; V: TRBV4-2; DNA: TGTGCCAGCAGCCAAGATTGGGGTAGCACAGATACGCAGTATTTT; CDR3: CASSQDWGSTDTQYF
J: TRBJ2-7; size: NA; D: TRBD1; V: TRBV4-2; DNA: TGTGCCAGCAGCCAAGAAGCCGGGACAGCCTCCGAGCAGTACTTC; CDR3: CASSQEAGTASEQYF
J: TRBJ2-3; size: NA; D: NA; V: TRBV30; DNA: TGTGCCTCCGGTCCCACTCCGATGGATACGCAGTATTTT; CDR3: CASGPTPMDTQYF
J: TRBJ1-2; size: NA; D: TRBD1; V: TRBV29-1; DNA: TGCAGCGTTTTGGGACAGGGGGTGATCTATGGCTACACCTTC; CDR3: CSVLGQGVIYGYTF
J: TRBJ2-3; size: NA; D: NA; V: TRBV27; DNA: TGTGCCAGCAGTTCCTTCACTCTCCGGGGCACAGATACGCAGTATTTT; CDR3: CASSSFTLRGTDTQYF
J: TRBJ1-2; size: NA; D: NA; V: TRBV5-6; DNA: TGTGCCAGCAGCTTGGCTGCCGGGGGCCGCTACACCTTC; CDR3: CASSLAAGGRYTF
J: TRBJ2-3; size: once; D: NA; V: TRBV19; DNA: TGTGCCAGTAGTATAGATAGCGGTAGCACAGATACGCAGTATTTT; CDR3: CASSIDSGSTDTQYF
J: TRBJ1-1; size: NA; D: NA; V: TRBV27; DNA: TGTGCCAGTTTTAGGGGGAACACTGAAGCTTTCTTT; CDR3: CASFRGNTEAFF
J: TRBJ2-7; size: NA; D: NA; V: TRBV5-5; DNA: TGTGCCAGCAGCACGGCCTACAGGACCTCCTCCTACGAGCAGTACTTC; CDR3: CASSTAYRTSSYEQYF
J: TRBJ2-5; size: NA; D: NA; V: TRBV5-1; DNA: TGCGCCAGCAGTCCTTCGACCTTCGGGAGCCCGACCCAGTACTTC; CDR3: CASSPSTFGSPTQYF
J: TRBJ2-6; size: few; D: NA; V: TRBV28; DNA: TGTGCCAGCACGAGTCCAGGGGAACGCTCTGGGGCCAACGTCCTGACTTTC; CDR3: CASTSPGERSGANVLTF
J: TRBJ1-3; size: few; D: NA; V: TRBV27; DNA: TGCCCCCGTGGAAACACCATATATTTT; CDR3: CPRGNTIYF
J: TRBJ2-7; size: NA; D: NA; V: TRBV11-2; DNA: TGTGCCAGCAGCTTAGCTGGCAGGCTGGGGCAGTACTTC; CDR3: CASSLAGRLGQYF
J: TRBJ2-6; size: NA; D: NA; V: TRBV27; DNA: TGTGCCAGCAAACAGGTGGAGTCAAAAAGGGCCAACGTCCTGACTTTC; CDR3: CASKQVESKRANVLTF
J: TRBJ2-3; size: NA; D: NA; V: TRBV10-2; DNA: TGCGCCAGCAGTGAAGCTCTGACTAGCACAGATACGCAGTATTTT; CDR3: CASSEALTSTDTQYF
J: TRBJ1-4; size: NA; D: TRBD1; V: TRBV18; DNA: TGTGCCAGCTCACCCACCACAGGGGGTGGGCGAAAACTGTTTTTT; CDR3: CASSPTTGGGRKLFF
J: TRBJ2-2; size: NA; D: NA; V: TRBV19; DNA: TGTGCCAGTAGTATAGCGGGGACGAACACCGGGGAGCTGTTTTTT; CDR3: CASSIAGTNTGELFF